Listed here are 22 T cell receptor beta chains from one sample, sequenced in a study of cytomegalovirus exposure and HLA in healthy donors. Use of 60 Vbeta and 13 Jbeta primers characterized the PCR. Profiling relied on immunoSEQ multiplex PCR, and the TCRdb table lists in-frame clones only, not all of them. The repertoire holds 130,000 or so clones, roughly 87% seen once, with more than 1.4% in the top ten. The sequenced sample was PBMCs. These receptors originate from a woman aged 18-29 years in good health and CMV-seronegative.

V usage is TRBV30 and J usage is TRBJ1-1, with D perhaps TRBD1 (6 bases). Germline loops: CDR1 GTSNPN, CDR2 SVGIG (reference sequence). The CDR3 consists of 13 residues. Trimming removed 8 bases from V and 1 base from J, with 14 bases in between. The CDR3 protein is CAEIRGRNTEAFF. CDR3 nucleotide sequence: TGTGCCGAAATCAGGGGAAGGAACACTGAAGCTTTCTTT.

The chain is built from TRBV6-1 and TRBJ2-2; tentatively, D is TRBD1 (6 bases). Per the germline V gene, CDR1 is MNHNS and CDR2 is SASEGT. There are 14 residues in the CDR3. V was shortened by 6 bases and J by 6 bases, with 14 bases between the two germline ends. CDR3 sequence (DNA): TGTGCCAGCAGACCACAGACAGGACCCGGGGAGCTGTTTTTT. This codes for CASRPQTGPGELFF.

This chain uses TRBV4-1 with TRBJ2-3, with 13 bases lining up with TRBD2. Per germline, CDR1 MGHRA and CDR2 YSYEKL. The CDR3 consists of 16 residues. Trimming removed 3 bases from V and 8 bases from J; junction bases left unmatched: 8. CDR3 region: CASSQLTSGGKGTQYF. The DNA for the CDR3 is TGCGCCAGCAGCCAGCTGACTAGCGGGGGGAAGGGTACGCAGTATTTT.

The chain carries TRBV7-9 and TRBJ1-5; D is perhaps TRBD1 (5 bases). V was shortened by 1 base and J by 6 bases, with 7 bases between the two germline ends. Germline assignment: CDR1 SEHNR and CDR2 FQNEAQ (reference sequence). The CDR3 length is 13 residues. CDR3 amino acids: CASSLGGFQPQHF. CDR3 DNA sequence: TGTGCCAGCAGCTTAGGGGGCTTTCAGCCCCAGCATTTT.

This clone was seen only once. The chain has TRBV28 and TRBJ1-2, with 9 nucleotides matching TRBD1. Germline CDR1 is MDHEN and CDR2 is SYDVKM. The CDR3 loop spans 14 amino acids. J lost 4 bases, V lost 3 bases, and 3 bases had no gene match. Here the CDR3 DNA reads TGTGCCAGCAGTTTCGGGACAGGGCTCTATGGCTACACCTTC. It specifies CASSFGTGLYGYTF.

A remark on this clone: An end of the junction differs from the germline gene, which may be a read error. Other nucleotide sequences from this sample produce the same CDR3. The chain has TRBV9 and TRBJ2-1, with D perhaps TRBD2 (6 bases). CDR1 SGDLS and CDR2 YYNGEE come from the germline V gene. CDR3 size: 15 residues. CDR3 DNA sequence: TGCGCCAGCAGCCCCCTCGACGACGTGGGAGGCAAGCAGTTCTTC. It encodes CASSPLDDVGGKQFF.

The chain carries TRBV5-6 and TRBJ1-6, with D uncertain. Germline V CDR1 and CDR2: SGHDT, YYEEEE. V was pared by 4 bases and J by 5 bases, with 13 bases between. This CDR3 region has 15 residues. The DNA of the CDR3 is TGTGCCAGCAGCCAACCTTTGCGAGATAATTCACCCCTCCACTTT. It specifies CASSQPLRDNSPLHF.

This chain joins TRBV29-1 and TRBJ2-7, with TRBD1 matching 7 bases. The J segment lost 0 bases and the V segment lost 6 bases, leaving 5 bases of the junction unmatched. The CDR3 is 13 residues long. Germline loops: CDR1 SQVTM, CDR2 ANQGSEA. In nucleotides, the CDR3 is TGCAGCGTAGCCTGGACAGGCTCCTACGAGCAGTACTTC. It translates to CSVAWTGSYEQYF.

The J gene is TRBJ1-5, the V gene TRBV6-5, with 7 bases lining up with TRBD1. Germline loops: CDR1 MNHEY, CDR2 SVGAGI. There are 13 residues in the CDR3. J lost 6 bases, V lost 5 bases, and 4 bases had no gene match. As DNA, the CDR3 is TGTGCCAGCAGTGTAGACAGGGTTCAGCCCCAGCATTTT. Translation: CASSVDRVQPQHF.

The chain carries TRBV7-9 and TRBJ2-3; 7 bases are shared with TRBD1. The CDR3 spans 14 residues. The ends lost 1 base at V and 2 bases at J; junction bases unmatched: 0. Germline V gives CDR1 SEHNR, CDR2 FQNEAQ (reference sequence). CDR3 sequence: CASSLEGATDTQYF. CDR3 DNA sequence: TGTGCCAGCAGCTTAGAGGGGGCCACAGATACGCAGTATTTT.

V and J are TRBV12-5 and TRBJ1-6; TRBD1 matches at 9 bases. V dropped 0 bases and J dropped 10; count of bases not matched to a gene: 7. The germline V gene has CDR1 LGHNT and CDR2 FRNRAP. CDR3 length: 16 residues. CDR3 nucleotide sequence: TGTGCTAGTGGTTTGGTACTCCACAGGGGGCCCTCACCCCTCCACTTT. Its protein product is CASGLVLHRGPSPLHF.

The chain joins TRBV6-5 to TRBJ2-1, with 10 positions matching TRBD2. With V trimmed by 0 bases and J by 8 bases, 7 bases remained unmatched. Germline CDR1 reads MNHEY; CDR2 reads SVGAGI. The CDR3 has 16 residues. The DNA for the CDR3 is TGTGCCAGCAGTTACTCCAGCGGGGGGGCGGTCTATGAGCAGTTCTTC. Amino acids: CASSYSSGGAVYEQFF.

The CDR3 loop reads CASSGLGAWEDTIYF. As DNA, the CDR3 is TGTGCCAGCAGTGGTCTTGGCGCCTGGGAGGACACCATATATTTT. The chain employs TRBV6-1 and TRBJ1-3, with no clear D. The ends were cut back, 4 bases at V and 8 bases at J, with 18 bases in the middle. CDR1 and CDR2 (germline): MNHNS, SASEGT. The CDR3 extends over 15 amino acids.

The V call is TRBV19, the J call TRBJ1-1; 8 nucleotides agree with TRBD1. J was trimmed by 4 bases and V by 5 bases; bases with no gene match: 6. This CDR3 is built from 14 residues. The germline V gene has CDR1 LNHDA and CDR2 SQIVND (reference sequence). CDR3 nucleotide sequence: TGTGCCAGTAGTCCCGGACAGGGAGGCACTGAAGCTTTCTTT. Residues: CASSPGQGGTEAFF.

V gene TRBV10-3 combines with J gene TRBJ2-1; 13 nucleotides match TRBD2. CDR1 and CDR2 from the germline V gene are ENHRY and SYGVKD. This CDR3 region has 16 residues. V was pared by 5 bases and J by 5 bases, with 6 bases of the junction left unmatched. CDR3 in DNA: TGTGCCATCAGTCTATCCGGGACTAGCGGGAACAATGAGCAGTTCTTC. Amino acid sequence: CAISLSGTSGNNEQFF.

The CDR3 coding sequence is TGTGCCAGCAGCCTCGACGGACTAGAAGCCTACGAGCAGTACTTC. It codes for CASSLDGLEAYEQYF. This chain links TRBV7-9 with TRBJ2-7, with 7 bases matching TRBD2. The ends lost 5 bases at V and 2 bases at J; junction bases unmatched: 9. From germline, CDR1 is SEHNR and CDR2 FQNEAQ (reference sequence). The CDR3 has 15 amino acids.

The chain combines TRBV7-9 with TRBJ1-2; D perhaps matches TRBD1 (6 bases). The V end lost 1 base, the J end lost 4 bases, and 13 bases lay between the germline ends. Germline-derived CDR1 and CDR2 are SEHNR and FQNEAQ (reference sequence). The CDR3 loop spans 15 amino acids. The DNA of the CDR3 is TGTGCCAGCAGCTTAGATCTGGGCAGGGGCTATGGCTACACCTTC. Translating gives CASSLDLGRGYGYTF.

CDR3 sequence reads: CASSLLRRVYNEQFF. As DNA, the CDR3 is TGTGCCAGCAGCTTACTGAGACGGGTTTACAATGAGCAGTTCTTC. The V call is TRBV7-8, the J call TRBJ2-1, with no clear D. The ends were cut back, 2 bases at V and 4 bases at J, with 12 bases in the middle. Germline V gives CDR1 SGHVS, CDR2 FQNEAQ. CDR3 length equals 15 residues.

This clone was recorded once. The genes are TRBV9 and TRBJ1-2, with 7 bases identical to TRBD1. CDR1 is SGDLS and CDR2 is YYNGEE in the germline V gene. This CDR3 contains 15 residues. V gave up 3 bases and J gave up 8 bases; unmatched junction bases: 13. The CDR3 nucleotides are TGTGCCAGCAGCGCCCCGGGACAGATCGTCCGGGGCTACACCTTC. Protein: CASSAPGQIVRGYTF.

V usage is TRBV15 and J usage is TRBJ1-2; 9 bases are a match to TRBD1. J lost 4 bases, V lost 5 bases, and 8 bases had no gene match. This CDR3 has 15 residues. Germline V gene data show CDR1 as LNHNV and CDR2 as YYDKDF (reference sequence). This CDR3 reads CATSAETGGFYGYTF. DNA of the CDR3: TGTGCCACCAGCGCTGAGACAGGGGGGTTCTATGGCTACACCTTC.

The chain carries TRBV6-6 and TRBJ1-5; tentative D call: TRBD1 (5 bases). CDR1 is MNHNY and CDR2 is SVGAGI in the germline V gene (reference sequence). Trimming took 5 bases from V and 5 from J, leaving 19 bases between them. The CDR3 totals 16 residues. The CDR3 coding sequence is TGTGCCAGCAGTAAACCTGGGACGGGGGGTTATCAGCCCCAGCATTTT. Amino acids: CASSKPGTGGYQPQHF.

This clone turned up a few times. The rearrangement uses TRBV27 and TRBJ2-1, with 7 positions matching TRBD2. Looked up from germline, CDR1 is MNHEY and CDR2 is SMNVEV (reference sequence). The length of the CDR3 is 13 residues. The ends lost 5 bases at V and 7 bases at J; junction bases unmatched: 5. The CDR3: CASSTRGENEQFF. CDR3 sequence (DNA): TGTGCCAGCAGTACCCGGGGGGAGAATGAGCAGTTCTTC.